Listed below are T cell receptor beta chains from one sample, sequenced in a study of T-cell reconstitution after alpha-beta-depleted transplantation in children. Using its own MiXCR run on the PCR reads, TCRdb lists one record per CDR3 protein. The data contain some 350,000 distinct CDR3 sequences, under 20% of them singletons. Sequencing was performed on PBMCs, mostly from graft donor cells, taken 360 days after TCRalphabeta/CD19-depleted stem cell transplant. These TCRs come from a male patient aged 2 to 9 who had a stem cell transplant for acute lymphoblastic leukemia, so the T cells may come from the graft donor. Both conserved end residues are part of each CDR3. Fields, in order: CDR3 length, J gene, V gene, D gene, clone size, CDR3 DNA, CDR3 protein. A D gene is named only where the DNA matches it firmly. The size field is filled for only some rows; it gives once, few, many or a size class.

length: 14; J: TRBJ2-1; V: TRBV27; D: TRBD2; size: many; DNA: TGTGCCAGCAGGACTAGCGGGAGGCCCAATGAGCAGTTCTTC; CDR3: CASRTSGRPNEQFF
length: 15; J: TRBJ1-3; V: TRBV11-2; D: NA; size: few; DNA: TGTGCCAGCAGCTTCAGGGGCAGCTCTGGAAACACCATATATTTT; CDR3: CASSFRGSSGNTIYF
length: 15; J: TRBJ2-3; V: TRBV9; D: TRBD2; size: many; DNA: TGTGCCAGCAGCGCGCAAGCGGGAGTGGTAGATACGCAGTATTTT; CDR3: CASSAQAGVVDTQYF
length: 14; J: TRBJ1-2; V: TRBV4-1; D: NA; size: few; DNA: TGCGCCAGCAGCCAAGCTCGGGGAGAGGATGGCTACACCTTC; CDR3: CASSQARGEDGYTF
length: 12; J: TRBJ2-2; V: TRBV12-3/TRBV12-4; D: NA; size: many; DNA: TGTGCCAGCAGTCAGGGGAACGGGGAGCTGTTTTTT; CDR3: CASSQGNGELFF
length: 17; J: TRBJ2-3; V: TRBV20-1; D: TRBD2; size: NA; DNA: TGCAGTGCTAACATCTTCGCGGGAGGGTCGCGGACAGATACGCAGTATTTT; CDR3: CSANIFAGGSRTDTQYF
length: 16; J: TRBJ2-3; V: TRBV20-1; D: TRBD2; size: few; DNA: TGCAGTGCTAGACGAGCGGGAGGGCCGCTTACAGATACGCAGTATTTT; CDR3: CSARRAGGPLTDTQYF
length: 15; J: TRBJ2-1; V: TRBV12-3/TRBV12-4; D: NA; size: NA; DNA: TGTGCCAGCAGTTTTGGACAGCCAGGGTACAATGAGCAGTTCTTC; CDR3: CASSFGQPGYNEQFF
length: 19; J: TRBJ2-4; V: TRBV5-6; D: TRBD1; size: few; DNA: TGTGCCAGCAGCCTGGGGGACAGGGTACCCTTTCTGGCCAAAAACATTCAGTACTTC; CDR3: CASSLGDRVPFLAKNIQYF
length: 13; J: TRBJ2-3; V: TRBV15; D: NA; size: NA; DNA: TGTGCCACCAGCAGAGCCCACACAGATACGCAGTATTTT; CDR3: CATSRAHTDTQYF